This T cell receptor (beta chain) appears in the sequencing data of a study of cytomegalovirus exposure and HLA in healthy donors. Study-wide results and caveats: Researchers left out some V segments, among them TRBV6-2 and TRBV6-3, as indistinguishable. More clonal expansion characterized HLA-associated TCR beta chains than equally common others in a later analysis.

Concerning this clone itself: Its antigen remains unknown.

V trimming: 4 bases; J trimming: 4 bases; junction bases outside the gene matches: 4. Germline loops: CDR1 MNHNS, CDR2 SASEGT. The CDR3 runs to 13 residues. It was with 60 Vbeta and 13 Jbeta primers that the PCR ran. Assay: immunoSEQ multiplex PCR; the TCRdb copy retains only in-frame clones and omits some. The data contain around 130,000 clones, around 69% of them singletons. Sequencing was done on a sample of PBMCs. The chain is built from TRBV6-1 and TRBJ2-7; 7 bases fit TRBD2. The sequence came from a human donor in good health. The CDR3 spells CASSGGGNYEQYF. CDR3 DNA sequence: TGTGCCAGCAGTGGGGGGGGAAATTACGAGCAGTACTTC.